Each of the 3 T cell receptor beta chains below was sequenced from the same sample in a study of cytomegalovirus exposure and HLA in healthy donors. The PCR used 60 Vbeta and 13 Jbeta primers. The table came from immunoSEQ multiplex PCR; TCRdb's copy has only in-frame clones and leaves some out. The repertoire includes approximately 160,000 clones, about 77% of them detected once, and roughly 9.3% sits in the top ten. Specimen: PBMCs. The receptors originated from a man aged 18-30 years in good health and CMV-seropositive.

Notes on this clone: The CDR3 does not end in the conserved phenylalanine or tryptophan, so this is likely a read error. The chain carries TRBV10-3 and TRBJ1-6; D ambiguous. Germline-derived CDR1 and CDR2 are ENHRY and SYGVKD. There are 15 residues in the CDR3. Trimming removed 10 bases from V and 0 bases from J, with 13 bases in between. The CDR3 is CATAPDSSYNSPLHL. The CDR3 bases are TGTGCCACCGCCCCAGATAGCTCCTATAATTCACCCCTCCACCTT.

DNA of the CDR3: TGTGCCACCAGCAGTAGCGACATCAACACAGATACGCAGTATTTT. Its translation is CATSSSDINTDTQYF. The rearrangement uses TRBV15 and TRBJ2-3, with a tentative D call TRBD2 (5 bases). V lost 3 bases and J 2 bases, leaving 12 bases between the germline ends. Per the germline V gene, CDR1 is LNHNV and CDR2 is YYDKDF (reference sequence). The CDR3 extends over 15 amino acids.

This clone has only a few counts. Written as DNA, the CDR3 is TGTGCCAGCAGCTTAGCATGGGGGGGGACTCACTACGAGCAGTACTTC. Residues: CASSLAWGGTHYEQYF. The gene calls are TRBV11-2 and TRBJ2-7; 7 nucleotides match TRBD2. Losses at the gene ends were 1 base for V and 3 bases for J; bases not matched to a gene: 9. Germline-derived CDR1 and CDR2 are SGHAT and FQNNGV. The CDR3 runs 16 residues.